These 7 T cell receptor beta chains were sequenced from one sample in a study of cytomegalovirus exposure and HLA in healthy donors (dated by TCRdb to the late 2010s). Library prep was done by the immunoSEQ multiplex PCR assay. For the multiplex PCR, a mixture combining 60 forward primers for TCR Vbeta segments and 13 reverse primers for TCR Jbeta segments was used. In its TCRdb copy, this immuneACCESS table keeps in-frame sequences only and misses some clones. Where compared with another copy, unresolved V genes explain less than half of these, and the others have no known cause. The sample table contains about 150,000 clones; only one count was recorded for 70% of them. Clones ranked in the top ten supply about 2% of the sample. Material: PBMCs. Receptor source: a woman in her sixties or seventies in good health and CMV-seropositive.

The chain joins TRBV4-2 to TRBJ2-7; 14 bases line up with TRBD2. In germline, CDR1 is LGHNA, CDR2 YNFKEQ. V dropped 5 bases and J dropped 2; count of bases not matched to a gene: 11. There are 18 residues in the CDR3. The DNA for the CDR3 is TGTGCCAGCAGCATCAGGGGACTAGCGGGAGATGATGCCTACGAGCAGTACTTC. Protein: CASSIRGLAGDDAYEQYF.

The CDR3 protein is CASRGSGTGAREQYF. DNA of the CDR3: TGTGCCAGCAGGGGGTCCGGGACAGGGGCTCGTGAGCAGTACTTC. The chain combines TRBV6-6 with TRBJ2-7; 10 positions agree with TRBD1. V lost 6 bases, J lost 7 bases, and 12 bases stayed unmatched. This CDR3 region has 15 residues. Germline V lookup: CDR1 MNHNY, CDR2 SVGAGI (reference sequence).

This clone was counted once. This rearrangement joins TRBV5-1 to TRBJ1-1; 10 bases agree with TRBD1. The V gene end was trimmed by 5 bases and the J gene end by 5 bases; junction bases not matched to a gene: 6. The CDR3 totals 14 residues. From germline, CDR1 is SGHRS and CDR2 YFSETQ. In DNA, the CDR3 is TGCGCCAGCAGAAGTGGGACAGGGGTTACTGAAGCTTTCTTT. Protein product: CASRSGTGVTEAFF. The whole variable domain, remainder taken from reference TRBV5-1 and TRBJ1-1, is KAGVTQTPRYLIKTRGQQVTLSCSPISGHRSVSWYQQTPGQGLQFLFEYFSETQRNKGNFPGRFSGRQFSNSRSEMNVSTLELGDSALYLCASRSGTGVTEAFFGQGTRLTVV.

The J gene is TRBJ2-1, the V gene TRBV9, with 10 bases matching TRBD2. The CDR3 loop spans 18 amino acids. CDR1 and CDR2 from the germline V gene are SGDLS and YYNGEE. V shed 4 bases, J shed 9 bases, and the junction held 19 bases outside the gene matches. In DNA, the CDR3 is TGTGCCAGCAGCCCCCGAACGGGCACAGCGGGAGGGCCAAGTGAGCAGTTCTTC. Translating it yields CASSPRTGTAGGPSEQFF.

The chain employs TRBV7-2 and TRBJ2-7, with D hard to call. Germline CDR1 and CDR2: SGHTA and FQGNSA. This CDR3 is built from 11 residues. V gave up 2 bases and J gave up 3 bases, with 2 bases separating them. In DNA form, the CDR3 reads TGTGCCAGCAGCTTACACTACGAGCAGTACTTC. Amino acids: CASSLHYEQYF. Full variable domain (missing parts from reference TRBV7-2 and TRBJ2-7): GAGVSQSPSNKVTEKGKDVELRCDPISGHTALYWYRQSLGQGLEFLIYFQGNSAPDKSGLPSDRFSAERTGGSVSTLTIQRTQQEDSAVYLCASSLHYEQYFGPGTRLTVT.

The chain is built from TRBV7-9 and TRBJ2-1; TRBD1 matches 8 bases. Germline V gives CDR1 SEHNR, CDR2 FQNEAQ (reference sequence). After removal of 5 bases from V and 1 base from J, the junction contained 7 bases not matched to a gene. The CDR3 is 16 residues long. CDR3 in DNA: TGTGCCAGCAGCCAAGTCGGGACAGGATCCTACAATGAGCAGTTCTTC. Encoded protein: CASSQVGTGSYNEQFF.

The chain combines TRBV29-1 with TRBJ1-1; 7 bases align to TRBD1. V lost 5 bases and J lost 0; bases outside the gene matches: 6. The CDR3 runs to 14 residues. Germline V gene sequence: CDR1 SQVTM, CDR2 ANQGSEA. DNA of the CDR3: TGCAGCGTTCGAGGGGGACAGTTGAACACTGAAGCTTTCTTT. It encodes CSVRGGQLNTEAFF.